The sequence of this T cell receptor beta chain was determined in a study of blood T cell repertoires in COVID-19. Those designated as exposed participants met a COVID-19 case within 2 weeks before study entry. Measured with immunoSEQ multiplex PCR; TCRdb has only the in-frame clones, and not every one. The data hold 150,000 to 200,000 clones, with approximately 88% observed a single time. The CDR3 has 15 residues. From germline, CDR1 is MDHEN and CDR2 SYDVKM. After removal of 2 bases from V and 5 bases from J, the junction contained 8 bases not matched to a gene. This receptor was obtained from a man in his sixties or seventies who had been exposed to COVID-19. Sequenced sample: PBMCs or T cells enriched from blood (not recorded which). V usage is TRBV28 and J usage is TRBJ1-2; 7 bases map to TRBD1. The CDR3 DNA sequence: TGTGCCAGCAGTTTAACCGGGACAGCGCGGTATGGCTACACCTTC. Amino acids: CASSLTGTARYGYTF.